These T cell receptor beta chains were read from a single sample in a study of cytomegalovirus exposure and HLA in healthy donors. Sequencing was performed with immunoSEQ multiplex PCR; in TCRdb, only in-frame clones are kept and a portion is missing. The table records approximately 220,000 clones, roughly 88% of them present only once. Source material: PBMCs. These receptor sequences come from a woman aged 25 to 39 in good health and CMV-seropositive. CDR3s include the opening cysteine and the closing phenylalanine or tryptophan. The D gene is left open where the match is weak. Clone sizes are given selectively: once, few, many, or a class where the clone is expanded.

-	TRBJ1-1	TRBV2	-	CASREGPDTEAFF	TGTGCCAGCAGAGAGGGTCCGGACACTGAAGCTTTCTTT
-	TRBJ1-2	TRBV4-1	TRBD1	CASSQSPRDRVRGYTF	TGCGCCAGCAGCCAGTCTCCGAGGGACAGGGTACGCGGCTACACCTTC
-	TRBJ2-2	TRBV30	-	CAWSLGRGNTGELFF	TGTGCCTGGAGTCTAGGTCGGGGGAACACCGGGGAGCTGTTTTTT
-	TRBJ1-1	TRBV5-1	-	CASSLVRGPMNTEAFF	TGCGCCAGCAGCTTGGTAAGGGGCCCCATGAACACTGAAGCTTTCTTT
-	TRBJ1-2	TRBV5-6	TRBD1	CASSLPGTGGVHGYTF	TGTGCCAGCAGCTTGCCTGGGACAGGGGGCGTTCATGGCTACACCTTC
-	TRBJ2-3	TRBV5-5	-	CASSLEADWGNTQYF	TGTGCCAGCAGCTTGGAGGCAGATTGGGGTAATACGCAGTATTTT
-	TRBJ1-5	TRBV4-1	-	CASSQVPAGYQPQHF	TGCGCCAGCAGCCAAGTTCCTGCGGGGTACCAGCCCCAGCATTTT
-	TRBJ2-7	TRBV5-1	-	CASSWKDSYEQYF	TGCGCCAGCAGCTGGAAAGACAGCTACGAGCAGTACTTC
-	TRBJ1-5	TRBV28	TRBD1	CAGKRTGALWPQHF	TGTGCCGGAAAACGGACAGGCGCATTGTGGCCCCAGCATTTT
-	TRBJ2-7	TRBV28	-	CASTAGTHSYEQYF	TGTGCCAGCACCGCCGGGACACACTCCTACGAGCAGTACTTC
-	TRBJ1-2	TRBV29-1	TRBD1	CSVDGTGGGSGGYTF	TGCAGCGTTGATGGGACAGGGGGCGGGTCGGGTGGCTACACCTTC
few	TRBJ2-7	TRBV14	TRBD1	CASSQTSGQTYEQYF	TGTGCCAGCAGCCAAACTTCGGGACAGACCTACGAGCAGTACTTC
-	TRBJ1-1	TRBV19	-	CASTSRTGEMNTEAFF	TGTGCCAGTACCTCCAGGACCGGAGAGATGAACACTGAAGCTTTCTTT
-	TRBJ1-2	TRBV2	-	CASSEAHRSYGYTF	TGTGCCAGCAGTGAAGCCCACCGTTCCTATGGCTACACCTTC
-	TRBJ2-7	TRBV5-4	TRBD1	CASSLQGARHEQYF	TGTGCCAGCAGCTTGCAGGGGGCGCGCCACGAGCAGTACTTC
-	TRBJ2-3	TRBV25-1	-	CASSSGMNTQYF	TGTGCCAGCAGTTCGGGGATGAATACGCAGTATTTT
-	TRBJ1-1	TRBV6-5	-	CASRGTEAFF	TGTGCCAGTCGGGGAACTGAAGCTTTCTTT
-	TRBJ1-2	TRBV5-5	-	CASSYGYPNYGYTF	TGTGCCAGCAGCTACGGGTATCCTAACTATGGCTACACCTTC
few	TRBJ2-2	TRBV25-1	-	CASSEGTLNTGELFF	TGTGCCAGCAGTGAGGGGACACTGAACACCGGGGAGCTGTTTTTT
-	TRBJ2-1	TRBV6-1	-	CASRLGGEQFF	TGTGCCAGCAGATTAGGAGGTGAGCAGTTCTTC
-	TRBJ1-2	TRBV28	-	CATGRGGGDVYGYTF	TGTGCCACCGGAAGGGGAGGGGGTGATGTATATGGCTACACCTTC
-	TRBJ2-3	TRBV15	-	CATSGAYADTQYF	TGTGCCACCAGCGGGGCATACGCAGATACGCAGTATTTT
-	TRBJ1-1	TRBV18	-	CASSLGGVNTEAFF	TGTGCCAGCTCACTGGGGGGGGTGAACACTGAAGCTTTCTTT